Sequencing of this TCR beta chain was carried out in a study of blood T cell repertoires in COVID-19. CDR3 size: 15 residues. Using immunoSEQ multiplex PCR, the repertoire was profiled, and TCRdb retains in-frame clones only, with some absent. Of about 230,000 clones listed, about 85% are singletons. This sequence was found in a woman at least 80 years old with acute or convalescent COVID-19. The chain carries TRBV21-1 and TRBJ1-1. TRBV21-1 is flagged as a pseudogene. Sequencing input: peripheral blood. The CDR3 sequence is CASSKGGNMNTEAFF. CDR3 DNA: TGTGCCAGCAGCAAGGGGGGTAATATGAACACTGAAGCTTTCTTT.